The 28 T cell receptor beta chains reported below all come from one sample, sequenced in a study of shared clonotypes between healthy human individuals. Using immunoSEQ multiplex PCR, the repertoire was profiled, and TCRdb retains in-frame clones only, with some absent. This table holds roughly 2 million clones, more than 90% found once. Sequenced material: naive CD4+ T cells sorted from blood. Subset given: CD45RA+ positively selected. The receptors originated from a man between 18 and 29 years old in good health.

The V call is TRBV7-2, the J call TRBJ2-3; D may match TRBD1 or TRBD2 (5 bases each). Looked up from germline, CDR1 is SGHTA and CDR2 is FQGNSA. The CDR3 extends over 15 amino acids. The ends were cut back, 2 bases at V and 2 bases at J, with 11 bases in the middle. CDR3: CASSLKGRATDTQYF. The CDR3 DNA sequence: TGTGCCAGCAGCTTAAAGGGGCGGGCCACAGATACGCAGTATTTT.

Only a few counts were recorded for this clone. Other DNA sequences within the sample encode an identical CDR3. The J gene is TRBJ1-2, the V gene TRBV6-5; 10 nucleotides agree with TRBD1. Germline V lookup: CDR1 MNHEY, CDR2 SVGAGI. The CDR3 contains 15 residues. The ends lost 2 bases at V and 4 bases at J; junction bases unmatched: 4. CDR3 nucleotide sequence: TGTGCCAGCAGTTACCGGGACAGGGGAGGCTATGGCTACACCTTC. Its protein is CASSYRDRGGYGYTF.

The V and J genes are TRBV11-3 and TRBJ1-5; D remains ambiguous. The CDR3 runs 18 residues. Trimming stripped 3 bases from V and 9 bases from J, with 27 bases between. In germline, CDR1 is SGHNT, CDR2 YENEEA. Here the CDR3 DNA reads TGTGCCAGCAGCTTTTGGAGACGGGGTGTAGCGGTAATCATGCCCCAGCATTTT. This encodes CASSFWRRGVAVIMPQHF.

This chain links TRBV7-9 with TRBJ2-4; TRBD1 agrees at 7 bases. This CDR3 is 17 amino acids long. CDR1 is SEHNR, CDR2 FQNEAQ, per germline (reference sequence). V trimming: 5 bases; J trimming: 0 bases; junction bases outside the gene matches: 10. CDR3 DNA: TGTGCCAGCAGCCTCCTAACAGGGGCCCTAGCCAAAAACATTCAGTACTTC. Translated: CASSLLTGALAKNIQYF.

CDR3 region: CASSLQGADGYTF. The CDR3 DNA reads TGTGCCAGCAGCCTACAGGGGGCGGATGGCTACACCTTC. The chain uses TRBV7-2 and TRBJ1-2, with TRBD1 identical over 9 bases. The CDR3 has 13 amino acids. Trimming took 5 bases from V and 6 from J; bases not matched to a gene: 4. CDR1 and CDR2 (germline): SGHTA, FQGNSA.

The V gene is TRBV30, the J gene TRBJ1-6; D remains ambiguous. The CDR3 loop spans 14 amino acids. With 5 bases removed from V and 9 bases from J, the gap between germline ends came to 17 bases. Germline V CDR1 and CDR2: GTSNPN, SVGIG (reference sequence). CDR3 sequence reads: CAWGPEVPGSPLHF. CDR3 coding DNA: TGTGCCTGGGGACCCGAGGTGCCCGGTTCACCCCTCCACTTT. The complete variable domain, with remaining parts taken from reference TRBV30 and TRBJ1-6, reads SQTIHQWPATLVQPVGSPLSLECTVEGTSNPNLYWYRQAAGRGLQLLFYSVGIGQISSEVPQNLSASRPQDRQFILSSKKLLLSDSGFYLCAWGPEVPGSPLHFGNGTRLTVT.

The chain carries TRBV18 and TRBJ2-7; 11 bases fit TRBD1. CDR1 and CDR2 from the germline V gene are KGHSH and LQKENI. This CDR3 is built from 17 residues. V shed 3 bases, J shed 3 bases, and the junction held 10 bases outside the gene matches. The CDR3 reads CASSPTSPGTGGYEQYF. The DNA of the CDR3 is TGTGCCAGCTCACCCACATCCCCCGGGACAGGGGGCTACGAGCAGTACTTC.

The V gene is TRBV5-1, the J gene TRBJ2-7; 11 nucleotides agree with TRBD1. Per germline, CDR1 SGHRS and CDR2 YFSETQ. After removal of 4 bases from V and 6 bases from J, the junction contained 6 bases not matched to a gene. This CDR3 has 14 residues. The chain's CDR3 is CASSPPGQGVEQYF. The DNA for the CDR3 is TGCGCCAGCAGCCCCCCGGGACAGGGGGTCGAGCAGTACTTC.

CDR3 coding DNA: TGTGCCAGCAGTTTGGAGTACACCAGCAATCAGCCCCAGCATTTT. Its protein is CASSLEYTSNQPQHF. The rearrangement joins TRBV2 to TRBJ1-5, with no clear D. Between the trimmed V and J ends, which lost 5 bases and 1 base, there was a span of 12 bases. Germline V gene sequence: CDR1 SNHLY, CDR2 FYNNEI. The CDR3 totals 15 residues. The complete variable domain, with remaining parts taken from reference TRBV2 and TRBJ1-5, reads EPEVTQTPSHQVTQMGQEVILRCVPISNHLYFYWYRQILGQKVEFLVSFYNNEISEKSEIFDDQFSVERPDGSNFTLKIRSTKLEDSAMYFCASSLEYTSNQPQHFGDGTRLSIL.

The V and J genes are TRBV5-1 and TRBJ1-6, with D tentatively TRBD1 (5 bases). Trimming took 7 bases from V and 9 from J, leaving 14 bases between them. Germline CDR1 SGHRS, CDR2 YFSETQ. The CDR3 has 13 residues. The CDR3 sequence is CASGRDEGSPLHF. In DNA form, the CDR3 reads TGCGCCAGCGGACGGGACGAAGGTTCACCCCTCCACTTT.

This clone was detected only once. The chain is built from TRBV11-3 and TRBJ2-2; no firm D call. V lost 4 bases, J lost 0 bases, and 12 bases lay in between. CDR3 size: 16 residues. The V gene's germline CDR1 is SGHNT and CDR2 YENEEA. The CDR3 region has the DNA TGTGCCAGCAGCTCCCCGGCAGCGACGAACACCGGGGAGCTGTTTTTT. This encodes CASSSPAATNTGELFF.

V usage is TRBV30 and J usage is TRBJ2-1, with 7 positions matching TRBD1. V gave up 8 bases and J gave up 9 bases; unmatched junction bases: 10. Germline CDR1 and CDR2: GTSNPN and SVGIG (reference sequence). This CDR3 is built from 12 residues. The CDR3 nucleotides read TGTGCCCGGTCTACAGGGGTCTCTGAGCAGTTCTTC. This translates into CARSTGVSEQFF.

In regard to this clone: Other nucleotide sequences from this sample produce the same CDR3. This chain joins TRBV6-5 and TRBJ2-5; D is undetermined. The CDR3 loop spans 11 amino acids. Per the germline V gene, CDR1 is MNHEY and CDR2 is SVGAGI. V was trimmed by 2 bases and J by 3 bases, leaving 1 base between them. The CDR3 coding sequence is TGTGCCAGCAGTTACAAAGAGACCCAGTACTTC. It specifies CASSYKETQYF.

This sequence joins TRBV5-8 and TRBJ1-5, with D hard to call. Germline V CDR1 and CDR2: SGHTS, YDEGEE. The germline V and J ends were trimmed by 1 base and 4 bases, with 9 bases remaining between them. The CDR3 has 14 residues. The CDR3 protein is CASSLTANNQPQHF. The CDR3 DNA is TGTGCCAGCAGCTTGACAGCTAATAATCAGCCCCAGCATTTT.

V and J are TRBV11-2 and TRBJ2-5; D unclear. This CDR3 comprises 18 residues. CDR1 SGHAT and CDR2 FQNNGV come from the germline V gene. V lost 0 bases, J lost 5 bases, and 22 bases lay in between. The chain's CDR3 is CASSLDLPGSYAFETQYF. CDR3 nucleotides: TGTGCCAGCAGCTTAGATTTACCGGGTTCCTATGCCTTTGAGACCCAGTACTTC.

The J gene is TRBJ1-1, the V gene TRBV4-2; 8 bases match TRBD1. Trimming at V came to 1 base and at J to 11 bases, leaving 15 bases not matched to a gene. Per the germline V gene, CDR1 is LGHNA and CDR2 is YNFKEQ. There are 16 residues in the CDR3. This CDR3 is CASSQGSSGQALGAFF. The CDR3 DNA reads TGTGCCAGCAGCCAAGGGTCTTCGGGACAGGCCCTTGGGGCTTTCTTT.

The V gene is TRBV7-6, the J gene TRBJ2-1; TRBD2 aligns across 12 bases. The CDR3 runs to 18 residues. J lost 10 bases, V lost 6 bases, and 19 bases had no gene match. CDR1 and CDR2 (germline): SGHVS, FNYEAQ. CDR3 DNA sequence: TGTGCCAGCAGTCTAACTACCGGGACTAGCGGGTCCCCCCGGGAGCAGTTCTTC. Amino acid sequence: CASSLTTGTSGSPREQFF.

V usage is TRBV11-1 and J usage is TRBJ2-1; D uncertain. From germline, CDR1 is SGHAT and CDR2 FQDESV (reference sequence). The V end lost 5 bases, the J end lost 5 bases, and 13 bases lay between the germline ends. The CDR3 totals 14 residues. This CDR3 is CASSPGSDDNEQFF. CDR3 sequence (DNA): TGTGCCAGCAGCCCCGGATCTGATGACAATGAGCAGTTCTTC. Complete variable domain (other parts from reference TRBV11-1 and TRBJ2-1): EAEVAQSPRYKITEKSQAVAFWCDPISGHATLYWYRQILGQGPELLVQFQDESVVDDSQLPKDRFSAERLKGVDSTLKIQPAELGDSAMYLCASSPGSDDNEQFFGPGTRLTVL.

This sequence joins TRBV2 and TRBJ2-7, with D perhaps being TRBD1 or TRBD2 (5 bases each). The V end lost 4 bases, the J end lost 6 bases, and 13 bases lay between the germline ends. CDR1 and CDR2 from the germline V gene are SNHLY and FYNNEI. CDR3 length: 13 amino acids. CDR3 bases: TGTGCCAGCAGTGGTGAGGGGCAGTCCGAGCAGTACTTC. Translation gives CASSGEGQSEQYF.

CDR3 protein: CASSQSHSPAGGLNEQFF. CDR3 in DNA: TGCGCCAGCAGTCAATCTCATTCTCCAGCGGGAGGGCTGAATGAGCAGTTCTTC. The chain is built from TRBV23-1 and TRBJ2-1; 10 nucleotides line up with TRBD2. TRBV23-1 is placed among ORFs of uncertain function. CDR3 size: 18 residues. V lost 0 bases to trimming and J lost 7 bases; unmatched junction nucleotides: 12.

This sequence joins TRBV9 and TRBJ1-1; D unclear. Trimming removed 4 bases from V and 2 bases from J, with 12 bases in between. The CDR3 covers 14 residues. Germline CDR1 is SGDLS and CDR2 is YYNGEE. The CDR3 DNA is TGTGCCAGCAGCCTCAATCCGGGTAACACTGAAGCTTTCTTT. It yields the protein CASSLNPGNTEAFF.

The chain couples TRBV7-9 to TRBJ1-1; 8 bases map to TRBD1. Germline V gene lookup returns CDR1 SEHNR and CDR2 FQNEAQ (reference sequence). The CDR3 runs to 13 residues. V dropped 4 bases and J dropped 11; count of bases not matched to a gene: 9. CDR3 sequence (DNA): TGTGCCAGCAGCTCGACCCAGGGGGCGGCTGCTTTCTTT. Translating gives CASSSTQGAAAFF.

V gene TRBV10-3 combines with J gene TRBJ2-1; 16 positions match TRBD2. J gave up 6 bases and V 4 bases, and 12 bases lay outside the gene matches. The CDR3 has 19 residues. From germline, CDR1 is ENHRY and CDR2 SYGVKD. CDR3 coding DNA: TGTGCCATCAGTGGGACGGTACCGGGACTAGCGGGAGGGGGCAATGAGCAGTTCTTC. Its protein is CAISGTVPGLAGGGNEQFF.

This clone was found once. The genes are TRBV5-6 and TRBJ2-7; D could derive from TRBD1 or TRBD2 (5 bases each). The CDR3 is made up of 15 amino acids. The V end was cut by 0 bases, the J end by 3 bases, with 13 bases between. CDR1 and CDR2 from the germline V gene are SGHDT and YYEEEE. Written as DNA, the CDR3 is TGTGCCAGCAGCTTGGGGGGTCCGGGACGCTACGAGCAGTACTTC. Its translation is CASSLGGPGRYEQYF.

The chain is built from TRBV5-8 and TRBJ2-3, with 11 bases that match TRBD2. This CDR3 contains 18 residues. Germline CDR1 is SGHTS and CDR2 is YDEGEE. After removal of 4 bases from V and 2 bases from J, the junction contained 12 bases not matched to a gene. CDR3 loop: CASSIVSIAGGITDTQYF. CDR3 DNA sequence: TGTGCCAGCAGCATAGTCTCAATAGCGGGGGGGATCACAGATACGCAGTATTTT.

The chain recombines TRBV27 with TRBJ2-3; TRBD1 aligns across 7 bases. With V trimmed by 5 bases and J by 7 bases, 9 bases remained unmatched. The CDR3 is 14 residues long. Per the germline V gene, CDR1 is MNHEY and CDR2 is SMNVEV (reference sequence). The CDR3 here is CASSRQGGVYTQYF. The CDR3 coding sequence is TGTGCCAGCAGTCGACAGGGTGGTGTATATACGCAGTATTTT.

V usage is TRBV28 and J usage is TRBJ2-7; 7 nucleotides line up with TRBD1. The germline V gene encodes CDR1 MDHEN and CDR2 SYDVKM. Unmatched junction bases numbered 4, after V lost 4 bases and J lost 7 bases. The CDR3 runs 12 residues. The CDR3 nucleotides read TGTGCCAGCAGTTCACAGGGGCGGGAGCAGTACTTC. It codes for CASSSQGREQYF.

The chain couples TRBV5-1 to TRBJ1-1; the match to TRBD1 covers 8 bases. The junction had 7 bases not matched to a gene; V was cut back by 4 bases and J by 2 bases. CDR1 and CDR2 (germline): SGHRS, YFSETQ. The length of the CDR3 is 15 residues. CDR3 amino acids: CASSARDRSNTEAFF. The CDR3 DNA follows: TGCGCCAGCAGCGCCCGGGACAGGAGTAACACTGAAGCTTTCTTT.